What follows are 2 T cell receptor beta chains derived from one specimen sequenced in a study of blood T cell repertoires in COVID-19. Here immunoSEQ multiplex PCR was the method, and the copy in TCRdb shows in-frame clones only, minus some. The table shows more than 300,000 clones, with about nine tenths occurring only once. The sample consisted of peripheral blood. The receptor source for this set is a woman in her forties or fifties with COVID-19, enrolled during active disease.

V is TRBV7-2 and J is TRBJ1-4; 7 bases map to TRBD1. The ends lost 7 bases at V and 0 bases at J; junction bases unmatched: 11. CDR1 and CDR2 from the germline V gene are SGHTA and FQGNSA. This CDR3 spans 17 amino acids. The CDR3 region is CASKTGNFYATNEKLFF. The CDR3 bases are TGTGCCAGCAAGACAGGGAACTTTTATGCAACTAATGAAAAACTGTTTTTT.

The CDR3 loop reads CATKNRGGAGSRGDTQYF. The CDR3 nucleotides are TGTGCCACCAAAAACCGGGGGGGAGCGGGAAGCCGAGGAGATACGCAGTATTTT. The gene calls are TRBV15 and TRBJ2-3; TRBD2 matches at 8 bases. There are 18 residues in the CDR3. Trimming removed 7 bases from V and 5 bases from J; junction bases left unmatched: 20. Germline V gene lookup returns CDR1 LNHNV and CDR2 YYDKDF (reference sequence).